These 12 T cell receptor beta chains came from one sample sequenced in a study of identical twins. TCRdb itself ran the 5' RACE reads through MiXCR, one entry per CDR3 protein. Of 200,000 to 250,000 distinct CDR3 sequences listed, about an eighth are singletons. A further study also used this sample, focusing on yellow fever vaccine responses in identical twins.

The specimen sequenced was memory (CD45RO+) T cells sorted from blood. The receptors here all came from a woman in her late teens or twenties in good health.

V is TRBV5-6 and J is TRBJ2-2, with TRBD1 identical over 10 bases. V lost 3 bases, J lost 7 bases, and 6 bases stayed unmatched. Germline CDR1 SGHDT, CDR2 YYEEEE. The CDR3 has 15 amino acids. The CDR3 nucleotides are TGTGCCAGCAGCTCGACAGGGGGCTTGATCGGGGAGCTGTTTTTT. Residues: CASSSTGGLIGELFF.

The table lists this clonotype with a few counts. This chain links TRBV2 with TRBJ2-5; TRBD2 might be the D (6 bases). Germline-derived CDR1 and CDR2 are SNHLY and FYNNEI. Deletions cut 10 bases from V and 5 bases from J, with 17 bases between. This CDR3 comprises 13 residues. The CDR3, as DNA: TGTGCCAACGCGGCAGGGAGGAAGGAGACCCAGTACTTC. This codes for CANAAGRKETQYF.

This chain links TRBV12-3 or TRBV12-4 with TRBJ2-6, with D tentatively TRBD1 (5 bases). The ends were cut back, 6 bases at V and 3 bases at J, with 15 bases in the middle. This CDR3 is built from 16 residues. The CDR3 sequence is CASRASGALGANVLTF. The CDR3, as DNA: TGTGCCAGCAGAGCCTCTGGGGCCCTTGGGGCCAACGTCCTGACTTTC.

The chain couples TRBV12-3 or TRBV12-4 to TRBJ2-2; D not certain. The germline V and J ends were trimmed by 3 bases and 4 bases, with 9 bases remaining between them. The CDR3 has 14 residues. CDR3 in amino acids: CASSLGAGTGELFF. The DNA for the CDR3 is TGTGCCAGCAGTTTGGGTGCCGGCACCGGGGAGCTGTTTTTT.

The J gene is TRBJ2-1, the V gene TRBV11-2, with TRBD1 as a possible D gene (5 bases). Looked up from germline, CDR1 is SGHAT and CDR2 is FQNNGV. Trimming took 5 bases from V and 4 from J, leaving 18 bases between them. The CDR3 has 16 residues. CDR3 sequence reads: CASSQKQDSLYNEQFF. The CDR3 DNA sequence: TGTGCCAGCAGCCAGAAACAAGACAGCCTTTACAATGAGCAGTTCTTC.

The chain joins TRBV6-2 or TRBV6-3 to TRBJ2-7; 8 bases are shared with TRBD1. CDR1 is MNHEY and CDR2 is SVGEGT in the germline V gene. Trimming at V came to 6 bases and at J to 6 bases, leaving 4 bases not matched to a gene. The CDR3 covers 12 residues. The CDR3 is CASSQGAGEQYF. The CDR3 DNA reads TGTGCCAGCAGCCAGGGGGCCGGCGAGCAGTACTTC.

This clonotype appeared a few times. This rearrangement joins TRBV24-1 to TRBJ2-1, with 7 positions matching TRBD1. The germline CDR1 and CDR2 sequences are KGHDR and SFDVKD. This CDR3 region has 18 residues. V trimming: 1 base; J trimming: 6 bases; junction bases outside the gene matches: 14. The CDR3 sequence is CATSDFRTGVNMGNEQFF. The DNA of the CDR3 is TGTGCCACCAGTGATTTTCGTACAGGGGTAAATATGGGCAATGAGCAGTTCTTC.

There are many counts of this clonotype. The chain couples TRBV6-4 to TRBJ2-3, with TRBD2 as a possible D gene (6 bases). The CDR3 runs 14 residues. Trimming shortened V by 5 bases and J by 0 bases, and 9 bases separated the two germline ends. Germline assignment: CDR1 MRHNA and CDR2 SNTAGT. The CDR3 region has the DNA TGTGCCAGCAGTCGGGGACTTAGCACAGATACGCAGTATTTT. As protein: CASSRGLSTDTQYF.

This clonotype has just a few counts. The chain joins TRBV7-2 to TRBJ2-5; D possibly corresponds to TRBD1 (6 bases). This CDR3 has 15 amino acids. Germline V gene data show CDR1 as SGHTA and CDR2 as FQGNSA. V was cut by 4 bases and J by 5 bases, with 17 bases left in between. CDR3 DNA sequence: TGTGCCAGCAGCTCACAGGGTTGGGTAATGGAGACCCAGTACTTC. This encodes CASSSQGWVMETQYF.

The J gene is TRBJ2-2, the V gene TRBV3-1; D is unclear. V was shortened by 5 bases and J by 2 bases, with 9 bases between the two germline ends. The CDR3 contains 14 residues. CDR1 LGHDT and CDR2 YNNKEL come from the germline V gene (reference sequence). CDR3 region: CASSYWVNTGELFF. CDR3 nucleotide sequence: TGTGCCAGCAGCTACTGGGTAAACACCGGGGAGCTGTTTTTT.

The table lists this clonotype with many counts. The V call is TRBV29-1, the J call TRBJ1-1, with D unresolved. V lost 7 bases, J lost 0 bases, and 12 bases lay in between. The CDR3 length is 13 residues. Germline CDR1 and CDR2: SQVTM and ANQGSEA. The CDR3, as DNA: TGCAGCGCTTACCTGACGTTGAACACTGAAGCTTTCTTT. Translated, it gives CSAYLTLNTEAFF. The whole variable domain, remainder taken from reference TRBV29-1 and TRBJ1-1, is SAVISQKPSRDICQRGTSLTIQCQVDSQVTMMFWYRQQPGQSLTLIATANQGSEATYESGFVIDKFPISRPNLTFSTLTVSNMSPEDSSIYLCSAYLTLNTEAFFGQGTRLTVV.

This clonotype showed up just a few times. The chain has TRBV18 and TRBJ2-1; D could derive from TRBD1 or TRBD2 (5 bases each). Trimming pared 4 bases from V and 3 bases from J, leaving 13 bases between. Germline values: CDR1 KGHSH, CDR2 LQKENI. The CDR3 covers 15 residues. The CDR3 DNA is TGTGCCAGCTCACTCGGGACCTCCCTCTACAATGAGCAGTTCTTC. It specifies CASSLGTSLYNEQFF.